This passage covers 14 T cell receptor beta chains from one sample sequenced in a study of CD8+ T cells in alopecia areata. Treatment in this sample: oral pan-JAK inhibitor, 5-10 mg twice daily. Following extraction, RNA underwent reverse transcription to cDNA, which served as the sequencing template. Repertoires were generated with immunoSEQ multiplex PCR, while TCRdb's copy carries only in-frame clones and drops some. The top ten clones hold 3% to 4% of a sample with under 150,000 clones, roughly three fifths of them seen once. The sequencing here drew on CD4+ T cells sorted from blood, taken at week 24, from a patient treated with tofacitinib. Every receptor here comes from a human donor with alopecia areata.

This chain connects TRBV18 to TRBJ2-1; TRBD1 is a possible D gene (5 bases). Germline CDR1 KGHSH, CDR2 LQKENI. The CDR3 consists of 15 residues. The ends were cut back, 3 bases at V and 5 bases at J, with 14 bases in the middle. The CDR3 is CASSPRPGRDNEQFF. Written as DNA, the CDR3 is TGTGCCAGCTCACCCCGCCCGGGCAGGGACAATGAGCAGTTCTTC.

The V and J genes are TRBV5-1 and TRBJ2-7, with TRBD2 matching 7 bases. Germline CDR1 SGHRS, CDR2 YFSETQ. This CDR3 has 15 amino acids. V dropped 4 bases and J dropped 0; count of bases not matched to a gene: 7. CDR3: CASSALAGPSYEQYF. In DNA, the CDR3 is TGCGCCAGCAGCGCGTTAGCGGGTCCCTCCTACGAGCAGTACTTC. The full variable domain, completed using reference TRBV5-1 and TRBJ2-7, is KAGVTQTPRYLIKTRGQQVTLSCSPISGHRSVSWYQQTPGQGLQFLFEYFSETQRNKGNFPGRFSGRQFSNSRSEMNVSTLELGDSALYLCASSALAGPSYEQYFGPGTRLTVT.

This chain connects TRBV7-2 to TRBJ2-7, with D unresolved. Trimming removed 4 bases from V and 0 bases from J, with 10 bases in between. The CDR3 is 14 amino acids. CDR1 is SGHTA, CDR2 FQGNSA, per germline. CDR3 nucleotides: TGTGCCAGCAGCTCAGACTGGAGCTCCTACGAGCAGTACTTC. Translated: CASSSDWSSYEQYF.

The table lists this clone with a few counts. The CDR3 loop reads CASSQQDNYGYTF. The CDR3 DNA reads as TGCGCCAGCAGCCAACAGGATAACTATGGCTACACCTTC. The chain links TRBV4-3 to TRBJ1-2; D not certain. CDR3 length equals 13 residues. The V end lost 2 bases, the J end lost 1 base, and 5 bases lay between the germline ends. The germline gives CDR1 LGHNA, CDR2 YSLEER.

V is TRBV7-2 and J is TRBJ1-1; D unclear. Per germline, CDR1 SGHTA and CDR2 FQGNSA. This CDR3 spans 16 amino acids. Trimming removed 5 bases at V and 2 bases at J, with 18 bases between. The CDR3 nucleotides read TGTGCCAGCAGCCTTCCGGGTGGTCAGATCAACACTGAAGCTTTCTTT. As protein: CASSLPGGQINTEAFF.

This clone was seen a single time. The chain recombines TRBV5-1 with TRBJ2-1; D gene unclear. This CDR3 spans 14 amino acids. From germline, CDR1 is SGHRS and CDR2 YFSETQ. Trimming cost V 1 base and J 1 base, with 6 bases left between them. DNA of the CDR3: TGCGCCAGCAGCTTGCAGGCATCCTACAATGAGCAGTTCTTC. Amino acids: CASSLQASYNEQFF.

The chain recombines TRBV4-3 with TRBJ2-1, with 13 bases matching TRBD2. This CDR3 region has 16 residues. Germline assignment: CDR1 LGHNA and CDR2 YSLEER. J was trimmed by 7 bases and V by 2 bases; bases with no gene match: 5. CDR3: CASSQRTSGGLNEQFF. In DNA form, the CDR3 reads TGCGCCAGCAGCCAAAGGACTAGCGGGGGATTAAATGAGCAGTTCTTC.

CDR3 nucleotide sequence: TGCAGCGTTGGTCGGCACGGCGAGCAGTACTTC. It yields the protein CSVGRHGEQYF. The V and J genes are TRBV29-1 and TRBJ2-7; D gene uncertain. Germline values: CDR1 SQVTM, CDR2 ANQGSEA. The CDR3 extends over 11 amino acids. The V and J ends lost 4 bases and 6 bases respectively, with 10 bases between them.

The rearrangement joins TRBV14 to TRBJ2-1; TRBD1 matches 7 bases. Germline V gene data show CDR1 as SGHDN and CDR2 as FVKESK. The CDR3 runs to 17 residues. J was trimmed by 7 bases and V by 1 base; bases with no gene match: 13. The chain's CDR3 is CASSQGLQQGRGNEQFF. CDR3 nucleotide sequence: TGTGCCAGCAGCCAAGGGTTGCAACAGGGGCGCGGGAATGAGCAGTTCTTC.

V and J are TRBV25-1 and TRBJ1-4; D might be TRBD1 (5 bases). The CDR3 has 12 residues. V lost 3 bases, J lost 11 bases, and 10 bases lay in between. Germline V gives CDR1 MGHDK, CDR2 SYGVNS. Written as DNA, the CDR3 is TGTGCCAGCAGTGATGGAGGGGAGAAACTGTTTTTT. The encoded protein is CASSDGGEKLFF.

The V gene is TRBV10-3, the J gene TRBJ2-3; unclear D gene. The germline CDR1 and CDR2 sequences are ENHRY and SYGVKD. The CDR3 consists of 11 residues. Trimming left V 5 bases short and J 5 bases short, with 5 bases between. The DNA of the CDR3 is TGTGCCATCAGTACTAAAGATACGCAGTATTTT. Protein product: CAISTKDTQYF.

This clone was found a few times. V is TRBV29-1 and J is TRBJ1-1; D ambiguous. The CDR3 runs 13 residues. From germline, CDR1 is SQVTM and CDR2 ANQGSEA. V lost 8 bases to trimming and J lost 0 bases, with 13 bases between them. The CDR3 DNA is TGCAGCTCAGAATTACGGATGAACACTGAAGCTTTCTTT. The encoded protein is CSSELRMNTEAFF.

The CDR3 DNA reads TGTGCCAGCAGATCACAGGGAAAAGAGACCCAGTACTTC. Translated, it gives CASRSQGKETQYF. This sequence joins TRBV5-4 and TRBJ2-5, with a possible D match to TRBD1 (6 bases). Trimming took off 5 bases at V and 3 bases at J, with 11 bases between the two ends. This CDR3 is 13 amino acids long. Per germline, CDR1 SGHNT and CDR2 YYREEE (reference sequence).

The chain uses TRBV10-3 and TRBJ1-6; maybe TRBD1 (6 bases). The germline CDR1 and CDR2 sequences are ENHRY and SYGVKD. V dropped 7 bases and J dropped 7 bases, with 11 bases sitting between them. The length of the CDR3 is 13 residues. The CDR3 sequence is CAINAGTNSPLHF. CDR3 DNA: TGTGCCATCAATGCAGGGACAAATTCACCCCTCCACTTT.